What follows are 28 T cell receptor beta chains derived from one specimen sequenced in a study of regulatory T cells in long-lasting Graves disease. Library construction for TCR beta used iRepertoire HTBI primers and Arm-PCR of CDR3 regions. TCRdb analysed the multiplex PCR reads with MiXCR anew, one entry per CDR3 protein. This table has under 400,000 distinct CDR3 sequences, roughly 17% appearing once. Time point described: newly diagnosed GD, antithyroid drugs for less than 3 months. Extracted RNA from PBMCs served as the source of the TCR library. Another study also made use of these data, one on T cells in Graves' hyperthyroidism and ophthalmopathy.

This sample comprised peripheral blood mononuclear cells (PBMCs), obtained at new diagnosis, from a patient treated with antithyroid drugs. Source of these receptors: a man aged 35 to 55 with Graves disease.

This clonotype appeared a few times. J is TRBJ1-2 and V is TRBV6-1, with TRBD1 matching 9 bases. Per germline, CDR1 MNHNS and CDR2 SASEGT. Unmatched junction bases numbered 3, after V lost 7 bases and J lost 3 bases. There are 13 residues in the CDR3. CDR3 protein: CASTRQGDYGYTF. The DNA for the CDR3 is TGTGCCAGCACCCGACAGGGGGACTATGGCTACACCTTC.

This clonotype was recorded a few times. This CDR3 is CASSGWGQAYEQYF. The CDR3 DNA reads TGTGCCAGCAGCGGATGGGGACAGGCCTACGAGCAGTACTTC. The chain recombines TRBV6-1 with TRBJ2-7, with 8 nucleotides matching TRBD1. The V gene's germline CDR1 is MNHNS and CDR2 SASEGT. The CDR3 sequence is 14 residues long. Unmatched junction bases numbered 6, after V lost 6 bases and J lost 2 bases.

Many counts were recorded for this clonotype. The chain combines TRBV2 with TRBJ1-2, with D tentatively TRBD1 (6 bases). The CDR3 spans 15 residues. Germline CDR1 SNHLY, CDR2 FYNNEI. Between the trimmed V and J ends, which lost 6 bases and 4 bases, there was a span of 18 bases. DNA of the CDR3: TGTGCCAGCAGGGGCCAGTGGCAGGGGACCTATGGCTACACCTTC. It yields the protein CASRGQWQGTYGYTF.

This clonotype was recorded at least ten times. V gene TRBV28 combines with J gene TRBJ2-4; tentatively, D is TRBD2 (5 bases). This CDR3 is built from 12 residues. V was cut by 4 bases and J by 9 bases, with 10 bases left in between. Germline V gives CDR1 MDHEN, CDR2 SYDVKM. The CDR3 DNA sequence: TGTGCCAGCAGTTCTGGGAGTGGCATTCAGTACTTC. It is translated as CASSSGSGIQYF.

This clonotype has more than one count but fewer than ten. The chain is built from TRBV5-1 and TRBJ2-6; no clear D gene. Germline CDR1 and CDR2: SGHRS and YFSETQ. The CDR3 has 15 residues. V was clipped by 0 bases and J by 4 bases, with 8 bases between them. The CDR3 here is CASSLGAAGANVLTF. For the CDR3, the DNA is TGCGCCAGCAGCTTGGGGGCGGCCGGGGCCAACGTCCTGACTTTC.

The gene calls are TRBV7-6 and TRBJ2-7; TRBD1 agrees at 9 bases. Looked up from germline, CDR1 is SGHVS and CDR2 is FNYEAQ. V shed 1 base, J shed 6 bases, and the junction held 10 bases outside the gene matches. The CDR3 is made up of 16 amino acids. The CDR3 loop reads CASSLGYRGQLGEQYF. For the CDR3, the DNA is TGTGCCAGCAGCTTAGGATACAGGGGGCAGTTGGGCGAGCAGTACTTC.

V gene TRBV9 combines with J gene TRBJ2-4; D gene unclear. The CDR3 runs 14 residues. Germline V gives CDR1 SGDLS, CDR2 YYNGEE. V was clipped by 0 bases and J by 8 bases, with 12 bases between them. The CDR3 sequence: CASSVGRLSYIQYF. The CDR3 nucleotides read TGTGCCAGCAGCGTAGGGAGACTGTCATACATTCAGTACTTC.

This clonotype was seen at least ten times. For the CDR3, the DNA is TGTGCCAGCAGTTTAGGCCCGAGACGCGCGCAAGAGACCCAGTACTTC. It yields the protein CASSLGPRRAQETQYF. V usage is TRBV12-3 or TRBV12-4 and J usage is TRBJ2-5; D gene uncertain. The V gene lost 1 base and the J gene lost 2 bases, with 14 bases spanning the gap. The length of the CDR3 is 16 residues.

The table lists this clonotype with many counts. The chain recombines TRBV7-6 with TRBJ1-1; D is undetermined. CDR1 and CDR2 (germline): SGHVS, FNYEAQ. This CDR3 is built from 13 residues. V was clipped by 7 bases and J by 0 bases, with 9 bases between them. The CDR3, as DNA: TGTGCCAGCAAACGACAAGTGAACACTGAAGCTTTCTTT. Translation: CASKRQVNTEAFF.

Ten or more counts support this clonotype. V is TRBV10-3 and J is TRBJ2-1; D is possibly TRBD1 (6 bases). The CDR3 has 15 residues. With 8 bases removed from V and 3 bases from J, the gap between germline ends came to 17 bases. Germline V gene data show CDR1 as ENHRY and CDR2 as SYGVKD. The CDR3 sequence is CAIRDKGDGYNEQFF. The CDR3 nucleotides read TGTGCCATCCGGGATAAGGGGGATGGCTACAATGAGCAGTTCTTC.

This clonotype was recorded at least ten times. This chain uses TRBV11-2 with TRBJ2-5; 7 bases line up with TRBD2. The CDR3 covers 16 residues. V gave up 2 bases and J gave up 4 bases; unmatched junction bases: 10. Germline V gene data show CDR1 as SGHAT and CDR2 as FQNNGV. The CDR3 region is CASSLIGAGTLETQYF. CDR3 DNA: TGTGCCAGCAGCTTAATCGGAGCGGGGACTTTAGAGACCCAGTACTTC.

A few counts support this clonotype. DNA for the CDR3: TGTGCCAGCAGTGAGGGGGTGAACAGGGCCACTGAAGCTTTCTTT. Translation: CASSEGVNRATEAFF. V is TRBV25-1 and J is TRBJ1-1, with a tentative D call TRBD1 (6 bases). CDR1 and CDR2 (germline): MGHDK, SYGVNS. The CDR3 has 15 amino acids. V lost 3 bases to trimming and J lost 4 bases, with 15 bases between them. The whole variable domain, remainder taken from reference TRBV25-1 and TRBJ1-1, is EADIYQTPRYLVIGTGKKITLECSQTMGHDKMYWYQQDPGMELHLIHYSYGVNSTEKGDLSSESTVSRIRTEHFPLTLESARPSHTSQYLCASSEGVNRATEAFFGQGTRLTVV.

Regarding this clonotype: A read error is possible here, since a much larger clone lies one base away. The V and J genes are TRBV9 and TRBJ2-3, with 7 bases lining up with TRBD1. The germline V gene has CDR1 SGDLS and CDR2 YYNGEE. The CDR3 has 13 residues. The CDR3 coding sequence is TGTGCCATCAGCAAGGGACAGCTAGATACGCAGTATTTT. Protein sequence: CAISKGQLDTQYF.

The rearrangement joins TRBV28 to TRBJ2-4; weak D call: TRBD1 (5 bases). CDR1 is MDHEN and CDR2 is SYDVKM in the germline V gene. The V and J ends lost 5 bases and 5 bases respectively, with 10 bases between them. This CDR3 region has 13 residues. The CDR3 DNA follows: TGTGCCAGCAGTCAGGGAATCCAAAACATTCAGTACTTC. Residues: CASSQGIQNIQYF.

The chain uses TRBV4-2 and TRBJ2-2, with TRBD1 matching over 7 bases. There are 15 residues in the CDR3. The trim removed 1 base at V and 5 bases at J, leaving 4 bases unmatched. CDR1 is LGHNA and CDR2 is YNFKEQ in the germline V gene. The CDR3 DNA follows: TGTGCCAGCAGCCAAGCGGTGGGACAGACCGGGGAGCTGTTTTTT. Residues: CASSQAVGQTGELFF.

The chain is built from TRBV20-1 and TRBJ2-1, with a tentative D call TRBD1 (6 bases). Trimming cost V 2 bases and J 6 bases, with 20 bases left between them. Per the germline V gene, CDR1 is DFQATT and CDR2 is SNEGSKA (reference sequence). The CDR3 is 16 amino acids. In nucleotides, the CDR3 is TGCAGTGCTAGATCCTTTAAGGGGGACGAAATCAATGAGCAGTTCTTC. Amino acid sequence: CSARSFKGDEINEQFF.

The chain couples TRBV2 to TRBJ2-3, with 10 bases identical to TRBD2. The CDR3 runs to 16 residues. Per the germline V gene, CDR1 is SNHLY and CDR2 is FYNNEI. J gave up 7 bases and V 6 bases, and 13 bases lay outside the gene matches. CDR3 amino acids: CASRRASGGITNTQYF. The CDR3 DNA sequence: TGTGCCAGCAGGCGGGCTAGCGGGGGTATAACGAATACGCAGTATTTT.

This rearrangement joins TRBV20-1 to TRBJ2-6; 16 bases align to TRBD2. V was clipped by 0 bases and J by 7 bases; unmatched bases: 9. Germline loops: CDR1 DFQATT, CDR2 SNEGSKA (reference sequence). The length of the CDR3 is 19 residues. This CDR3 is CSARDSKGLAGGFANVLTF. DNA of the CDR3: TGCAGTGCTAGAGATTCGAAGGGACTAGCGGGGGGGTTTGCCAACGTCCTGACTTTC.

The chain joins TRBV6-2 or TRBV6-3 to TRBJ2-2; 7 bases map to TRBD1. V trimming: 2 bases; J trimming: 2 bases; junction bases outside the gene matches: 11. Germline CDR1 is MNHEY and CDR2 is SVGEGT. This CDR3 region has 18 residues. The CDR3 region has the DNA TGTGCCAGCAGTTACCTAATTTCCGGGACAGTCAACACCGGGGAGCTGTTTTTT. As protein: CASSYLISGTVNTGELFF.

At least ten counts were recorded for this clonotype. The CDR3 coding sequence is TGCAGTGCTAACTGGGAGGGAGACACAGATACGCAGTATTTT. Translating gives CSANWEGDTDTQYF. V is TRBV20-1 and J is TRBJ2-3, with TRBD2 matching 7 bases. V was pared by 4 bases and J by 2 bases, with 6 bases of the junction left unmatched. The CDR3 runs 14 residues. Germline V gene sequence: CDR1 DFQATT, CDR2 SNEGSKA (reference sequence).

The rearrangement links TRBV7-2 to TRBJ2-2; D ambiguous. The CDR3 runs to 12 residues. Germline V gene lookup returns CDR1 SGHTA and CDR2 FQGNSA. V was shortened by 5 bases and J by 6 bases, with 7 bases between the two germline ends. The CDR3 spells CASSSIAGELFF. In DNA form, the CDR3 reads TGTGCCAGCAGCAGTATTGCCGGGGAGCTGTTTTTT.

This clonotype was seen many times. This chain joins TRBV6-5 and TRBJ2-3; D is uncertain. Germline CDR1 reads MNHEY; CDR2 reads SVGAGI. This CDR3 region has 14 residues. The V and J ends lost 4 bases and 4 bases respectively, with 12 bases between them. The CDR3 sequence is CASSSRIGPDTQYF. The CDR3 DNA reads as TGTGCCAGCAGTTCACGTATAGGTCCAGATACGCAGTATTTT.

This clonotype was detected ten times or more. This rearrangement joins TRBV11-3 to TRBJ2-7, with 8 bases lining up with TRBD1. The V gene end was trimmed by 8 bases and the J gene end by 3 bases; junction bases not matched to a gene: 0. The CDR3 covers 11 residues. Per germline, CDR1 SGHNT and CDR2 YENEEA. This CDR3 is CASGTGYEQYF. The CDR3 coding sequence is TGTGCCAGCGGGACAGGCTACGAGCAGTACTTC.

In the case of this clonotype: This sequence may be a read error, since a much larger clone differs from it by one base. The chain recombines TRBV11-2 with TRBJ1-1, with 8 bases matching TRBD1. The CDR3 is 14 residues long. Germline V gene lookup returns CDR1 SGHAT and CDR2 FQNNGV. The DNA for the CDR3 is TGTGCCAGCAACGGACAGGGACATCACACTGGAGCTTTCTTT. Translating gives CASNGQGHHTGAFF.

This clonotype was seen more than once but under ten times. J is TRBJ1-4 and V is TRBV7-6; no clear D gene. Trimming cost V 0 bases and J 8 bases, with 10 bases left between them. This CDR3 is built from 14 residues. Germline CDR1 reads SGHVS; CDR2 reads FNYEAQ. The CDR3 bases are TGTGCCAGCAGCTTAGCGGAGGGCAGGGAAAAACTGTTTTTT. It encodes CASSLAEGREKLFF.

The rearrangement links TRBV19 to TRBJ1-5; TRBD1 might be the D (5 bases). This CDR3 is 14 amino acids long. Trimming pared 5 bases from V and 4 bases from J, leaving 12 bases between. CDR1 LNHDA and CDR2 SQIVND come from the germline V gene (reference sequence). The CDR3 is CASSERDANQPQHF. The CDR3 DNA follows: TGTGCCAGTAGTGAACGGGACGCTAATCAGCCCCAGCATTTT.

This clonotype came up many times. The rearrangement uses TRBV30 and TRBJ1-3; D unclear. Germline V gene lookup returns CDR1 GTSNPN and CDR2 SVGIG (reference sequence). V was shortened by 2 bases and J by 4 bases, with 6 bases between the two germline ends. This CDR3 is built from 12 residues. CDR3 protein: CAWSKGGNTIYF. CDR3 DNA sequence: TGTGCCTGGAGTAAGGGAGGAAACACCATATATTTT.

The gene calls are TRBV15 and TRBJ2-1; tentatively, D is TRBD2 (5 bases). V gave up 1 base and J gave up 10 bases, with 8 bases separating them. This CDR3 has 12 residues. CDR1 is LNHNV and CDR2 is YYDKDF in the germline V gene (reference sequence). The CDR3 sequence is CATSRGWREQFF. The CDR3 nucleotides read TGTGCCACCAGCAGAGGGTGGAGGGAGCAGTTCTTC.